The next 19 T cell receptor beta chains were all read from a single sample in a study of cytomegalovirus exposure and HLA in healthy donors. Primers included in the PCR were 60 Vbeta and 13 Jbeta primers. Clones were sequenced by immunoSEQ multiplex PCR, and TCRdb holds only the in-frame ones, with some missing. The sample records 150,000 to 180,000 clones, 82% being singletons. Sequencing was performed on PBMCs. Source of these receptors: a woman in her forties or fifties in good health and CMV-seropositive.

V is TRBV19 and J is TRBJ2-7; TRBD1 matches at 9 bases. Per the germline V gene, CDR1 is LNHDA and CDR2 is SQIVND (reference sequence). Losses at the gene ends were 4 bases for V and 4 bases for J; bases not matched to a gene: 8. CDR3 length: 15 amino acids. The CDR3 region has the DNA TGTGCCAGTAGTAAAACAGGGGGCCCTTCGTACGAGCAGTACTTC. Amino acids: CASSKTGGPSYEQYF.

This clone is a singleton in its sample. The chain recombines TRBV12-5 with TRBJ2-3; 16 bases align to TRBD2. CDR1 is LGHNT and CDR2 is FRNRAP in the germline V gene. The CDR3 extends over 18 amino acids. The junction had 10 bases not matched to a gene; V was cut back by 6 bases and J by 4 bases. The CDR3 DNA follows: TGTGCTAGTGGACTGCCGGGACTAGCGGGGGGGCCCTCAGATACGCAGTATTTT. Translating it yields CASGLPGLAGGPSDTQYF.

The chain employs TRBV7-2 and TRBJ1-2; TRBD1 is a possible D gene (5 bases). Between the trimmed V and J ends, which lost 1 base and 4 bases, there was a span of 10 bases. The CDR3 has 14 amino acids. The germline CDR1 and CDR2 sequences are SGHTA and FQGNSA. CDR3 in amino acids: CASSLGGDSYGYTF. The CDR3 DNA is TGTGCCAGCAGCTTAGGAGGGGACTCCTATGGCTACACCTTC.

The chain recombines TRBV11-2 with TRBJ1-4, with TRBD1 matching 8 bases. Germline V gives CDR1 SGHAT, CDR2 FQNNGV. This CDR3 comprises 18 residues. V gave up 6 bases and J gave up 6 bases; unmatched junction bases: 18. The CDR3 nucleotides are TGTGCCAGCAGACCATCCCGGGGACAGGCTCTCCTGGATGAAAAACTGTTTTTT. Translating it yields CASRPSRGQALLDEKLFF.

This clone is a singleton in its sample. The chain links TRBV18 to TRBJ1-1; TRBD1 matches 8 bases. CDR1 and CDR2 from the germline V gene are KGHSH and LQKENI. V was clipped by 1 base and J by 1 base; unmatched bases: 5. The CDR3 extends over 16 amino acids. The CDR3 coding sequence is TGTGCCAGCTCACCACTGCAGGGGGCGGCGAACACTGAAGCTTTCTTT. Amino acid sequence: CASSPLQGAANTEAFF.

The chain joins TRBV4-2 to TRBJ2-7, with 8 nucleotides matching TRBD2. CDR3 size: 15 residues. Germline V gene lookup returns CDR1 LGHNA and CDR2 YNFKEQ. Unmatched junction bases numbered 4, after V lost 0 bases and J lost 3 bases. The CDR3 nucleotides are TGTGCCAGCAGCCAAGACTTCCGGGGGGGCTACGAGCAGTACTTC. This sequence encodes CASSQDFRGGYEQYF.

V is TRBV4-1 and J is TRBJ1-1; D not certain. In germline, CDR1 is MGHRA, CDR2 YSYEKL. CDR3 length: 13 residues. V was cut by 1 base and J by 6 bases, with 9 bases left in between. The CDR3: CASSQVVSSEAFF. The DNA for the CDR3 is TGCGCCAGCAGCCAAGTCGTCTCCTCTGAAGCTTTCTTT.

The rearrangement joins TRBV27 to TRBJ2-1, with 12 bases that match TRBD2. The V gene end was trimmed by 3 bases and the J gene end by 5 bases; junction bases not matched to a gene: 11. The CDR3 covers 18 residues. Per germline, CDR1 MNHEY and CDR2 SMNVEV (reference sequence). In DNA form, the CDR3 reads TGTGCCAGCAGTTTGTACGGGTGGACTAGCGGGGTTGACAATGAGCAGTTCTTC. This sequence encodes CASSLYGWTSGVDNEQFF.

The V call is TRBV19, the J call TRBJ1-2, with 10 bases lining up with TRBD1. Germline CDR1 reads LNHDA; CDR2 reads SQIVND (reference sequence). J was trimmed by 4 bases and V by 6 bases; bases with no gene match: 11. The CDR3 runs 16 residues. In DNA form, the CDR3 reads TGTGCCAGTAGGACGGAGGGACAGGGGAAAATCTATGGCTACACCTTC. It specifies CASRTEGQGKIYGYTF.

The CDR3 DNA reads TGTGCCAGCAGAGCGACTAGCTTCACAGATACGCAGTATTTT. Translating it yields CASRATSFTDTQYF. The chain recombines TRBV2 with TRBJ2-3, with 7 positions matching TRBD2. Germline trimming cut 6 bases from V and 2 bases from J; bases unmatched to any gene: 5. This CDR3 has 14 residues. Germline assignment: CDR1 SNHLY and CDR2 FYNNEI.

The chain has TRBV30 and TRBJ1-1; no clear D gene. The V gene's germline CDR1 is GTSNPN and CDR2 SVGIG (reference sequence). V shed 5 bases and J shed 1 base, with 14 bases lying between them. The CDR3 loop spans 14 amino acids. The chain's CDR3 is CAWGRGRKNTEAFF. The DNA of the CDR3 is TGTGCCTGGGGGAGAGGACGGAAGAACACTGAAGCTTTCTTT.

V usage is TRBV4-1 and J usage is TRBJ1-4, with 7 bases fitting TRBD1. Germline V gene sequence: CDR1 MGHRA, CDR2 YSYEKL. Losses at the gene ends were 1 base for V and 2 bases for J; bases not matched to a gene: 13. The CDR3 has 19 residues. The CDR3 reads CASSQVLATGYSTNEKLFF. The CDR3 bases are TGCGCCAGCAGCCAAGTATTGGCGACAGGGTATAGCACTAATGAAAAACTGTTTTTT.

V and J are TRBV5-1 and TRBJ1-6; tentatively, D is TRBD1 (6 bases). CDR1 SGHRS and CDR2 YFSETQ come from the germline V gene. The V end was cut by 4 bases, the J end by 14 bases, with 22 bases between. This CDR3 has 15 amino acids. CDR3 bases: TGCGCCAGCAGCCGAACCGGGACAAACCCCTTCACCCTCCACTTT. Protein sequence: CASSRTGTNPFTLHF.

The chain joins TRBV7-8 to TRBJ2-7; TRBD2 agrees at 9 bases. The junction had 8 bases not matched to a gene; V was cut back by 4 bases and J by 4 bases. The germline gives CDR1 SGHVS, CDR2 FQNEAQ. The CDR3 length is 15 residues. The chain's CDR3 is CASSSREGLAYEQYF. The CDR3 bases are TGTGCCAGCAGCTCCCGGGAGGGACTAGCTTACGAGCAGTACTTC.

The chain recombines TRBV5-4 with TRBJ2-7; TRBD2 agrees at 8 bases. CDR1 and CDR2 (germline): SGHNT, YYREEE (reference sequence). This CDR3 comprises 16 residues. After removal of 4 bases from V and 2 bases from J, the junction contained 11 bases not matched to a gene. CDR3 in DNA: TGTGCCAGCAGCCCCGGGGGGGCGGGGGGAACCTACGAGCAGTACTTC. Translated: CASSPGGAGGTYEQYF.

The chain uses TRBV29-1 and TRBJ1-2, with D perhaps matching TRBD1 (5 bases). This CDR3 contains 13 residues. Trimming took 7 bases from V and 4 from J, leaving 16 bases between them. The germline V gene encodes CDR1 SQVTM and CDR2 ANQGSEA. The CDR3 reads CSGLTQESYGYTF. Here the CDR3 DNA reads TGCAGCGGACTGACACAGGAGAGCTATGGCTACACCTTC.

The rearrangement links TRBV7-2 to TRBJ2-1; D may be TRBD1 (7 bases). The CDR3 has 14 amino acids. Germline lookup yields CDR1 SGHTA and CDR2 FQGNSA. V was trimmed by 5 bases and J by 6 bases, leaving 14 bases between them. The CDR3 DNA sequence: TGTGCCAGCAGCCCGGGGGACAGTGTCAATGAGCAGTTCTTC. This gives the protein CASSPGDSVNEQFF.

The V and J genes are TRBV18 and TRBJ1-2; D is perhaps TRBD1 (6 bases). Germline CDR1 KGHSH, CDR2 LQKENI. The CDR3 is 14 amino acids. Trimming took off 3 bases at V and 8 bases at J, with 16 bases between the two ends. The DNA of the CDR3 is TGTGCCAGCTCACCCGGAATGACAGGAGAAGGCTACACCTTC. Its translation: CASSPGMTGEGYTF. Full variable domain (outside the CDR3, taken from reference TRBV18 and TRBJ1-2): NAGVMQNPRHLVRRRGQEARLRCSPMKGHSHVYWYRQLPEEGLKFMVYLQKENIIDESGMPKERFSAEFPKEGPSILRIQQVVRGDSAAYFCASSPGMTGEGYTFGSGTRLTVV.

The chain recombines TRBV15 with TRBJ1-4; D not resolved. Germline V gives CDR1 LNHNV, CDR2 YYDKDF (reference sequence). The CDR3 contains 16 residues. V was shortened by 0 bases and J by 4 bases, with 12 bases between the two germline ends. CDR3 in amino acids: CATSRDTGSVNEKLFF. The CDR3 DNA follows: TGTGCCACCAGCAGAGATACGGGGTCGGTTAATGAAAAACTGTTTTTT.